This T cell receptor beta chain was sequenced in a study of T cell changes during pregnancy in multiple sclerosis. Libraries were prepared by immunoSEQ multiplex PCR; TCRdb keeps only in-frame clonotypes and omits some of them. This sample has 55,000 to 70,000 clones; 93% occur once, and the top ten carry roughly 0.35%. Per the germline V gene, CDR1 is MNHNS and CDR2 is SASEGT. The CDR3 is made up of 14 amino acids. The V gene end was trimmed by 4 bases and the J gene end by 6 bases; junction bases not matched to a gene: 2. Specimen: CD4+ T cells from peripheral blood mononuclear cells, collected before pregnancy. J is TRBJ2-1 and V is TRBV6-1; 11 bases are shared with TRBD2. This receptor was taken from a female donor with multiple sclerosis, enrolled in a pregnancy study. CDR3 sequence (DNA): TGTGCCAGCAGTGGTCTAGCGGGAGGCAATGAGCAGTTCTTC. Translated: CASSGLAGGNEQFF.